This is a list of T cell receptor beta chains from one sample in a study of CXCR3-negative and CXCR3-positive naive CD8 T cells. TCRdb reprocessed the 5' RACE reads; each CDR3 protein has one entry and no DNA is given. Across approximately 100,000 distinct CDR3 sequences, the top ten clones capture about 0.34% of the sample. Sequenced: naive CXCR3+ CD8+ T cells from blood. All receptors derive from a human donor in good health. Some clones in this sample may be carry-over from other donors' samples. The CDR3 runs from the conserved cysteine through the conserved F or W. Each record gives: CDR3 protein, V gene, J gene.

CASSIGLGGKPVAFF	TRBV19	TRBJ1-1
CASSYWPSDEAFF	TRBV6-2/TRBV6-3	TRBJ1-1
CASSVDPAGVYNEQFF	TRBV9	TRBJ2-1
CSVMTGAYEQYF	TRBV29-1	TRBJ2-7
CSARYLLAGNEQFF	TRBV20-1	TRBJ2-1
CASSLWPSGRPEQYF	TRBV28	TRBJ2-7
CSVEGGPNTDTQYF	TRBV29-1	TRBJ2-3
CASSPIGGRNSPLHF	TRBV7-2	TRBJ1-6
CASSSVGSNQPQHF	TRBV7-9	TRBJ1-5
CASSDTGGSYQQYF	TRBV6-1	TRBJ2-7
CASSLELSGGFTDTQYF	TRBV28	TRBJ2-3
CASSIPIGQGHEQYF	TRBV28	TRBJ2-7
CASSSIGGQGIHEQYF	TRBV7-2	TRBJ2-7
CSILKANTGELFF	TRBV29-1	TRBJ2-2
CVSSPGTGDYEQYF	TRBV18	TRBJ2-7
CASSSLGGARSYEQYF	TRBV5-1	TRBJ2-7
CASSTGTASWEQYF	TRBV7-9	TRBJ2-7
CAWSVSAGVNTGELFF	TRBV30	TRBJ2-2
CASSRSRDKFLSTDTQYF	TRBV11-2	TRBJ2-3
CASSLGLQGYEQYF	TRBV5-1	TRBJ2-7
CASYKRTDLYGYTF	TRBV13	TRBJ1-2
CAIGVLGVSNYNEQFF	TRBV10-3	TRBJ2-1
CATRAGGQETQYF	TRBV19	TRBJ2-5
CASRGSGANVLTF	TRBV7-3	TRBJ2-6